This T cell receptor (beta chain) stems from a study of T-cell reconstitution after alpha-beta-depleted transplantation in children. The study, taken as a whole, reports: Several hundred expanded graft clones reportedly supplied alpha-beta T cells about two months after transplant. T-cell counts and diversity were attributed mostly to newly produced T cells one year after transplant.

On this clonotype itself: The antigen is undetermined.

A TCRbeta library incorporating unique molecular identifiers was prepared. TCRdb analysed the PCR reads with MiXCR anew, one entry per CDR3 protein. The sample holds over 200,000 distinct CDR3 sequences; around a sixth are singletons and the top ten take 43%. Germline V gives CDR1 LGHNA, CDR2 YNFKEQ. Trimming took off 0 bases at V and 3 bases at J, with 23 bases between the two ends. CDR3 size: 19 residues. The chain carries TRBV4-2 and TRBJ2-5; possible D gene TRBD2, 7 bases. The sequencing here drew on PBMCs, mostly from graft donor cells, taken 360 days after TCRalphabeta/CD19-depleted stem cell transplant. This sequence originates from a male patient under 10 years old who had a stem cell transplant for acute lymphoblastic leukemia, so the T cells may come from the graft donor. This CDR3 reads CASSQESASGRRGEETQYF. CDR3 bases: TGTGCCAGCAGCCAAGAATCGGCTAGCGGCAGAAGGGGGGAAGAGACCCAGTACTTC.